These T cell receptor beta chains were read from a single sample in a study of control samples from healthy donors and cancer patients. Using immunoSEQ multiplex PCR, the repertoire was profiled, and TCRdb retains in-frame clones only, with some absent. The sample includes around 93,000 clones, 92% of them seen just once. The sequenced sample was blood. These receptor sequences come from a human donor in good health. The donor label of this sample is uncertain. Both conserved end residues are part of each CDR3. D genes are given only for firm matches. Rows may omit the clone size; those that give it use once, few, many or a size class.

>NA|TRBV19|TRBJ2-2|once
TGTGCCAGTAGTAGCGGGGGCGAGGCCGGGGAGCTGTTTTTT
CASSSGGEAGELFF
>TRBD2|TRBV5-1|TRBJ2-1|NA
TGCGCCAGCAGCCCCCTAGCGGGGGGTGCAGAGGAGCAGTTCTTC
CASSPLAGGAEEQFF
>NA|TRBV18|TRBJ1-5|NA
TGTGCCAGCTCACCACAGGGACGGCAGCCCCAGCATTTT
CASSPQGRQPQHF
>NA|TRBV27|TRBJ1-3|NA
TGTGCCAGCAGTCTACAGGGTTCGGGAAACACCATATATTTT
CASSLQGSGNTIYF
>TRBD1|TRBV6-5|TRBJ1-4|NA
TGTGCCAGCAGTTACGGACAGGGACATAATGAAAAACTGTTTTTT
CASSYGQGHNEKLFF
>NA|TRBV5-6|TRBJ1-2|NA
TGTGCCAGCAGCTTGGCGGCAGGAGGCAGCTATGGCTACACCTTC
CASSLAAGGSYGYTF
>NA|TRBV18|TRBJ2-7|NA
TGTGCCAGCTCAGACGCCTACGAGCAGTACTTC
CASSDAYEQYF
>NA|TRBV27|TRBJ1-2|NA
TGTGCCAGCAGTTTACCCGGGGCAGAAAATGGCTACACCTTC
CASSLPGAENGYTF
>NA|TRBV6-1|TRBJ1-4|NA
TGTGCCAGCAGTGAGAAGTTAGTCGGCGAGTTTTTT
CASSEKLVGEFF
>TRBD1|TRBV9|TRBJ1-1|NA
TGTGCCAGCAGCCCCCGTGGGACAGGGGGCGTCACTGAAGCTTTCTTT
CASSPRGTGGVTEAFF
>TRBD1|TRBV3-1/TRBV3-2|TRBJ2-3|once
TGTGCCAGCAGCCAAGGTACCGGACAGGACACAGATACGCAGTATTTT
CASSQGTGQDTDTQYF
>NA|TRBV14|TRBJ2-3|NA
TGTGCCAGCAGCCCCCTTTTGGGGGGCTTCCACACAGATACGCAGTATTTT
CASSPLLGGFHTDTQYF
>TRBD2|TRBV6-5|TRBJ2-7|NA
TGTGCCAGCACCCCCTTGGGAGGGCCGACCTACGAGCAGTACTTC
CASTPLGGPTYEQYF
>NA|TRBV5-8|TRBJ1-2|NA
TGTGCCAGCAGCCAGGGTCCTTATGGCTACACCTTC
CASSQGPYGYTF
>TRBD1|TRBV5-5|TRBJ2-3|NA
TGTGCCAGCAGCCACACTCCGGGACAGGGCACAGATACGCAGTATTTT
CASSHTPGQGTDTQYF
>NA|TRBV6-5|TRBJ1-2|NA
TGTGCCAGCAAGGAGTTGCCCGGGGCTGATGGCTACACCTTC
CASKELPGADGYTF
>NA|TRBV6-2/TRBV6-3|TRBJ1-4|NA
TGTGCCAGCAGTTACTCGATTGAAAAACTGTTTTTT
CASSYSIEKLFF
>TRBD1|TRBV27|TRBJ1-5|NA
TGTGCCAGCAGTTTAGCCGGGACAGGGGATCAGCCCCAGCATTTT
CASSLAGTGDQPQHF
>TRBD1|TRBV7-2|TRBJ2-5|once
TGTGCCAGCAGCGCCCCCAACAGGGGGGAGACCCAGTACTTC
CASSAPNRGETQYF
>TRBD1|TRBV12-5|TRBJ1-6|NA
TGTGCTAGTGCCCCGAGGGGACAGGGGACTTCACCCCTCCACTTT
CASAPRGQGTSPLHF
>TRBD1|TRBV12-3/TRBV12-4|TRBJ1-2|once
TGTGCCAGCAGTTTACAGGGGGCTGAGGGCTACACCTTC
CASSLQGAEGYTF
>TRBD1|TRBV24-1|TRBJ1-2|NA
TGTGCCACCAGTGATCCGGGACAGGGCGGCTACACCTTC
CATSDPGQGGYTF
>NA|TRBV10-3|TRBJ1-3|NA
TGTGCCATCAGTGAGAGGACTTCGGGGGGAAACACCATATATTTT
CAISERTSGGNTIYF
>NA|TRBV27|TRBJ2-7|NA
TGTGCCAGCAGTTTAAGGAACGAGCAGTACTTC
CASSLRNEQYF
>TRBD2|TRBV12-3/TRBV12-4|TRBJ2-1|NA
TGTGCCAGCAGGACCGGGACTAAGCAGTTCTTC
CASRTGTKQFF
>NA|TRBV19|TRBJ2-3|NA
TGTGCCAGTCAGGGGGGAAGGACAGATACGCAGTATTTT
CASQGGRTDTQYF
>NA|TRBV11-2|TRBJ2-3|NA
TGTGCCAGCAGCTGGAGAGGACGGACACAGGACAGCACAGATACGCAGTATTTT
CASSWRGRTQDSTDTQYF